Listed below are T cell receptor beta chains from one sample, sequenced in a study of T cell responses to AZD1222 COVID-19 vaccine. Profiling relied on immunoSEQ multiplex PCR, and the TCRdb table lists in-frame clones only, not all of them. This sample carries about 86,000 clones, approximately 86% of them seen once, and the ten largest clones take under 7%. Sequencing used peripheral blood, obtained on day 0 of AZD1222 vaccination. The receptors stem from an adult in good health. Both conserved end residues are part of each CDR3. The order of the fields is V gene, J gene, CDR3 protein.

V: TRBV6-5
J: TRBJ1-6
CDR3: CAGRGGSNSPLHF

V: TRBV7-2
J: TRBJ2-3
CDR3: CASSGWTSPRTDTQYF

V: TRBV11-2
J: TRBJ2-3
CDR3: CASSLGVTDTQYF

V: TRBV11-2
J: TRBJ1-1
CDR3: CASSLARQPNTEAFF

V: TRBV7-9
J: TRBJ1-4
CDR3: CASSLEQSEKLFF

V: TRBV5-4
J: TRBJ2-1
CDR3: CASRLAGEHNEQFF

V: TRBV7-9
J: TRBJ2-3
CDR3: CASSSIRDSPRRSADTQYF

V: TRBV5-4
J: TRBJ1-4
CDR3: CASSLEGGGQVFF

V: TRBV30
J: TRBJ2-7
CDR3: CAGQGAYEQYF

V: TRBV2
J: TRBJ2-2
CDR3: CASVTGPRNTGELFF

V: TRBV2
J: TRBJ1-4
CDR3: CASSGHRTGSNEKLFF

V: TRBV5-1
J: TRBJ2-5
CDR3: CASSLGGSETQYF

V: TRBV12-3/TRBV12-4
J: TRBJ1-2
CDR3: CASSRQGGGYTF

V: TRBV6-1
J: TRBJ1-5
CDR3: CASSEYRSSNQPQHF

V: TRBV7-3
J: TRBJ2-1
CDR3: CASSQRGDYNEQFF

V: TRBV5-6
J: TRBJ2-7
CDR3: CASSRGLAGVGEQYF

V: TRBV5-1
J: TRBJ2-7
CDR3: CASSPRGTSGYEQYF

V: TRBV5-4
J: TRBJ2-7
CDR3: CASSPGGPTYEQYF

V: TRBV5-1
J: TRBJ1-1
CDR3: CASSRTGTSSAFF

V: TRBV18
J: TRBJ1-1
CDR3: CASSPRTGNTEAFF

V: TRBV10-1
J: TRBJ2-3
CDR3: CASSPRNSTTDTQYF

V: TRBV5-1
J: TRBJ1-1
CDR3: CASSLTATEAFF

V: TRBV2
J: TRBJ1-4
CDR3: CASVGQGARNEKLFF

V: TRBV28
J: TRBJ1-2
CDR3: CAILGGESDGYTF

V: TRBV28
J: TRBJ2-1
CDR3: CASSLVGLAGYNEQFF

V: TRBV5-5
J: TRBJ2-5
CDR3: CASSLMVPPEETQYF

V: TRBV2
J: TRBJ2-1
CDR3: CASSLLTARGVYNEQFF

V: TRBV4-1
J: TRBJ1-5
CDR3: CASSQGNAGGQPQHF

V: TRBV6-5
J: TRBJ1-2
CDR3: CASSYYRGRNGYTF

V: TRBV7-9
J: TRBJ1-1
CDR3: CASSLGGVNTEAFF

V: TRBV7-8
J: TRBJ2-3
CDR3: CASSLRTSGSADTQYF

V: TRBV19
J: TRBJ1-1
CDR3: CASNFEPGQGLMNTEAFF

V: TRBV9
J: TRBJ2-7
CDR3: CASSEGQGSSYEQYF

V: TRBV5-1
J: TRBJ2-5
CDR3: CASSLWEDETQYF

V: TRBV5-4
J: TRBJ2-5
CDR3: CASSLRAGRETQYF

V: TRBV5-4
J: TRBJ2-5
CDR3: CASSRGRKQETQYF

V: TRBV5-1
J: TRBJ1-4
CDR3: CASSADRGHEKLFF

V: TRBV20-1
J: TRBJ2-2
CDR3: CSASLTGNTGELFF

V: TRBV19
J: TRBJ2-7
CDR3: CASSTDGEQYF

V: TRBV5-4
J: TRBJ2-7
CDR3: CASSLGVPGGRYEQYF

V: TRBV29-1
J: TRBJ1-4
CDR3: CSVSSRDEKLFF

V: TRBV28
J: TRBJ1-1
CDR3: CASRMTGGPEAFF

V: TRBV28
J: TRBJ2-1
CDR3: CASSETKRTEQFF

V: TRBV6-6
J: TRBJ1-5
CDR3: CASSLGGISNQPQHF

V: TRBV7-3
J: TRBJ1-2
CDR3: CASSLGQSDYGYTF

V: TRBV3-1/TRBV3-2
J: TRBJ2-5
CDR3: CASRKTGGTETQYF

V: TRBV12-3/TRBV12-4
J: TRBJ1-5
CDR3: CASSLGQNQPQHF

V: TRBV11-3
J: TRBJ2-3
CDR3: CASSLVKGPRMDTQYF